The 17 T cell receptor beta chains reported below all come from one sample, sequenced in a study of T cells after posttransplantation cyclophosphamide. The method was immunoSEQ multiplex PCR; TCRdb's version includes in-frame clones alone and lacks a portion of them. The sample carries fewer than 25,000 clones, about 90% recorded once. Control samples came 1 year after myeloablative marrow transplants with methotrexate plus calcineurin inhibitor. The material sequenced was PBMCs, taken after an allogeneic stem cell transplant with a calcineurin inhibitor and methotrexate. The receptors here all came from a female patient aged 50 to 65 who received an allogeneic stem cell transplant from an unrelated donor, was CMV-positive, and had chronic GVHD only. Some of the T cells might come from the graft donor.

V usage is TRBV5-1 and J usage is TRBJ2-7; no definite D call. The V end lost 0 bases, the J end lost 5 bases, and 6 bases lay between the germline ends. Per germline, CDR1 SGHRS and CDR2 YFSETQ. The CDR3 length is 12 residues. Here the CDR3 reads CASSLGLDEQYF. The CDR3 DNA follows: TGCGCCAGCAGCTTGGGACTTGACGAGCAGTACTTC.

CDR3 loop: CAIEVFYEQYF. For the CDR3, the DNA is TGTGCCATAGAGGTCTTCTACGAGCAGTACTTC. The rearrangement links TRBV6-1 to TRBJ2-7, with unresolved D. V was clipped by 10 bases and J by 3 bases, with 10 bases between them. This CDR3 is 11 amino acids long. Germline V lookup: CDR1 MNHNS, CDR2 SASEGT.

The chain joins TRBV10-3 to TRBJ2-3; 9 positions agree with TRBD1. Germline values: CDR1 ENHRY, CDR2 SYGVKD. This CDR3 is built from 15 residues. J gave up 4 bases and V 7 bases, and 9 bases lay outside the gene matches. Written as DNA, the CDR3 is TGTGCCATCAAACCACAGGGGGCCAGCCCAGATACGCAGTATTTT. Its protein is CAIKPQGASPDTQYF.

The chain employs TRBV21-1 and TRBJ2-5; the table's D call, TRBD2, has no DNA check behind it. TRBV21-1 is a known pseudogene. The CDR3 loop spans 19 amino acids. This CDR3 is CASSKRRVVWRPVGETQYF. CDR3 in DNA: TGTGCCAGCAGCAAAAGGCGGGTGGTGTGGCGGCCCGTAGGAGAGACCCAGTACTTC.

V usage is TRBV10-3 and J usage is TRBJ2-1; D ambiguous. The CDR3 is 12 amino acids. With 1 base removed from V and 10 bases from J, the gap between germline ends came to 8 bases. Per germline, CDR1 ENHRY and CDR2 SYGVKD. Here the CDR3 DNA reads TGTGCCATCAGTGAGTTGTCTATGGAGCAGTTCTTC. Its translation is CAISELSMEQFF.

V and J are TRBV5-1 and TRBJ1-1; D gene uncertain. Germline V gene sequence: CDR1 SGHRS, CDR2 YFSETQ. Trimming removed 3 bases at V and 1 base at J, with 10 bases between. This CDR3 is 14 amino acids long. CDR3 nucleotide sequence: TGCGCCAGCAGCTACGTGGGAGGGAACACTGAAGCTTTCTTT. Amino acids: CASSYVGGNTEAFF.

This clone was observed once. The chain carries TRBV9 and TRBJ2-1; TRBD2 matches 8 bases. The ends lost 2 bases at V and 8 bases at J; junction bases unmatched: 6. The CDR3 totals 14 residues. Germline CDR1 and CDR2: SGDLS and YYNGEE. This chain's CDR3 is CASSVQAGGDEQFF. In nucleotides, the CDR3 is TGTGCCAGCAGCGTGCAGGCGGGAGGAGATGAGCAGTTCTTC.

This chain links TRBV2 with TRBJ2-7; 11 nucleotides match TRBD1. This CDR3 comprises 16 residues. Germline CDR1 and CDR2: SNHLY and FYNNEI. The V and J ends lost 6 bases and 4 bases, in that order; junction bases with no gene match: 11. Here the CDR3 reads CASRASAGQGAYEQYF. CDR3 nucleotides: TGTGCCAGCAGAGCTTCAGCCGGACAGGGGGCTTACGAGCAGTACTTC.

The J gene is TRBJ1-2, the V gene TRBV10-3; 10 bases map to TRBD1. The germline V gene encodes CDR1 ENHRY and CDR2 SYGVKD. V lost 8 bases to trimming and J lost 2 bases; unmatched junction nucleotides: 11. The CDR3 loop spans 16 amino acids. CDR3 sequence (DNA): TGTGCCATCGGACTCCCGGGACAGGGGAGAAACTATGGCTACACCTTC. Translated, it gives CAIGLPGQGRNYGYTF.

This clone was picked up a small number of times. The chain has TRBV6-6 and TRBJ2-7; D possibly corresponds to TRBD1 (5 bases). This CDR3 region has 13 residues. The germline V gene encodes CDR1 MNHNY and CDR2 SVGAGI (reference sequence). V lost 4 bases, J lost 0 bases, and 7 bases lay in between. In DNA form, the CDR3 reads TGTGCCAGCAGTTCAGGGTACTCCTACGAGCAGTACTTC. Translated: CASSSGYSYEQYF.

The CDR3 spells CASSSGLAIADTQYF. DNA for the CDR3: TGCGCCAGCAGCTCGGGACTAGCGATCGCAGATACGCAGTATTTT. The V and J genes are TRBV5-1 and TRBJ2-3; 10 positions match TRBD2. This CDR3 spans 15 amino acids. Germline loops: CDR1 SGHRS, CDR2 YFSETQ. V lost 3 bases, J lost 4 bases, and 5 bases stayed unmatched.

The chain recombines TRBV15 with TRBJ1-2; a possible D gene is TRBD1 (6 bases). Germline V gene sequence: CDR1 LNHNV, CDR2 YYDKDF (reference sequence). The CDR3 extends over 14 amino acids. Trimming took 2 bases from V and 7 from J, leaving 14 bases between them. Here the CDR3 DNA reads TGTGCCACCAGCAGATACAGGGATGCTACTGGCTACACCTTC. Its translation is CATSRYRDATGYTF.

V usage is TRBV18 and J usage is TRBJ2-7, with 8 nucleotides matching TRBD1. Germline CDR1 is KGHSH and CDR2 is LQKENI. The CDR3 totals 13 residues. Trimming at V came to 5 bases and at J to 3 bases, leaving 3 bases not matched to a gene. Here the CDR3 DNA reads TGTGCCAGCTCATTAGGACAGGGCTACGAGCAGTACTTC. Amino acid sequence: CASSLGQGYEQYF.

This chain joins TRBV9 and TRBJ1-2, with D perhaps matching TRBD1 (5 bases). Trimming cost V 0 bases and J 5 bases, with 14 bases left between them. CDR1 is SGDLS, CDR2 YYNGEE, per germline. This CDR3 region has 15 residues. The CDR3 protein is CASSVAPSGGYGYTF. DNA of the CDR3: TGTGCCAGCAGCGTAGCTCCGTCGGGGGGGTATGGCTACACCTTC.

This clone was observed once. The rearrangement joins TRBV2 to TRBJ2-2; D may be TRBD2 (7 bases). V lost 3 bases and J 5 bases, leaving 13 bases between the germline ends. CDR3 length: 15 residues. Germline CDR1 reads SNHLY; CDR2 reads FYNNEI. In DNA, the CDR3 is TGTGCCAGCAGTGAGCTAGGGGGGGGTACCGGGGAGCTGTTTTTT. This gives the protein CASSELGGGTGELFF. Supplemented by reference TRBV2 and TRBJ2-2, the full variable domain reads EPEVTQTPSHQVTQMGQEVILRCVPISNHLYFYWYRQILGQKVEFLVSFYNNEISEKSEIFDDQFSVERPDGSNFTLKIRSTKLEDSAMYFCASSELGGGTGELFFGEGSRLTVL.

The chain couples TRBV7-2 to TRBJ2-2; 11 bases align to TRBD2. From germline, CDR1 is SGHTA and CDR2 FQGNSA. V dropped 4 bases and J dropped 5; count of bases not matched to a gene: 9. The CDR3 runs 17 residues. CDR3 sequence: CASSSSSGRAGTGELFF. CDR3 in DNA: TGTGCCAGCAGCTCTAGTAGCGGGAGGGCCGGGACCGGGGAGCTGTTTTTT.

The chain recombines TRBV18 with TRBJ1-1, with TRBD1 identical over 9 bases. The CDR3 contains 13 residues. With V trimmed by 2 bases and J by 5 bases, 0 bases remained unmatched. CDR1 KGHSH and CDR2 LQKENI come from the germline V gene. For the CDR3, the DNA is TGTGCCAGCTCACCAGGACAGGGGACTGAAGCTTTCTTT. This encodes CASSPGQGTEAFF.